This T cell receptor beta chain was identified in a study of CD4 T cells in relation to SARS-CoV-2 and coronaviruses. Study summary: ViraFEST: approximately 10-day antigen culture of PBMCs, then TCR beta CDR3 sequencing.

Note on this clone: Antigen: not known.

The repertoire was sequenced with immunoSEQ multiplex PCR; TCRdb's copy has only in-frame clones and lacks some. The sample consists of some 29,000 clones, 74% of them appearing once. Germline V CDR1 and CDR2: LGHDT, YNNKEL (reference sequence). V was pared by 0 bases and J by 7 bases, with 8 bases of the junction left unmatched. The CDR3 sequence is 17 residues long. Before the COVID-19 pandemic, during about 2010-2019, CD4+ T cells were taken from unexposed donors. CD4+ T cells were isolated from the cells after around eleven days of culture. The receptor's source is a human donor in good health. Sample: CD4+ T cells from PBMCs, cultured in vitro. The chain employs TRBV3-1 (or the pseudogene TRBV3-2) and TRBJ2-1, with 11 bases fitting TRBD2. The CDR3 DNA is TGTGCCAGCAGCCAAGAACCTAGCGGGAGGCCGGGGAATGAGCAGTTCTTC. It is translated as CASSQEPSGRPGNEQFF.